This TCR beta chain was observed in a study of identical twins. Regarding this clonotype: Its antigen is as yet unknown.

Template switching introduced a universal primer site, and the cDNA bore unique molecular identifiers. TCRdb independently ran MiXCR on the 5' RACE reads; one entry per CDR3 protein. The sample has 500,000 to 650,000 distinct CDR3 sequences, about 22% seen once; the top ten hold roughly 0.5%. Study findings and constraints: Invariant MAIT and iNKT cells may have partly biased zero-insertion analyses. Among out-of-frame alpha sequences shared by twins, low generation probability occurred in excess. High-abundance cord blood beta clonotypes had fewer insertions; memory repertoires showed none.

Between the trimmed V and J ends, which lost 2 bases and 2 bases, there was a span of 6 bases. Germline-derived CDR1 and CDR2 are MGHRA and YSYEKL. The CDR3 extends over 13 amino acids. This sample was also put to use in a study of yellow fever vaccine responses in identical twins.

This TCR derives from a woman aged 18-29 years in good health. This chain links TRBV4-1 with TRBJ1-1; the D is unclear. The material sequenced was CD4+ T cells sorted from blood. The CDR3 DNA reads TGCGCCAGCAGCCAACACGGCAACACTGAAGCTTTCTTT. Amino acid sequence: CASSQHGNTEAFF.